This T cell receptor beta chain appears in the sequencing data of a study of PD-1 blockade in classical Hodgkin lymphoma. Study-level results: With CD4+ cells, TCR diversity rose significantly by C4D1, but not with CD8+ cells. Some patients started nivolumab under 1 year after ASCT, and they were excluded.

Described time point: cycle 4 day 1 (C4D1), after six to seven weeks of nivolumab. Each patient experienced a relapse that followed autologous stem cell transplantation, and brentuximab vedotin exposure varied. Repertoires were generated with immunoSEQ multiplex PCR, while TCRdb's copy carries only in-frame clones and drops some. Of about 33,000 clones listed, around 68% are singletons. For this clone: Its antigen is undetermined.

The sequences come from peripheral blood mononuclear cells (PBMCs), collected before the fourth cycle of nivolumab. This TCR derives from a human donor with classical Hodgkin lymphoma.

CDR3 nucleotides: TGCAGCGTTAAGGGTGGAGGTCACGAGCAGTACTTC. Encoded protein: CSVKGGGHEQYF. The J gene is TRBJ2-7, the V gene TRBV29-1; D may be TRBD2 (5 bases). The CDR3 has 12 amino acids. V shed 5 bases and J shed 5 bases, with 13 bases lying between them. CDR1 is SQVTM and CDR2 is ANQGSEA in the germline V gene.